The T cell receptor (beta chain) described here comes from a study of OX40 agonist ivuxolimab in advanced cancers. Findings of the study overall: Compared with others, partial responders at 0.1-3.0 mg/kg displayed clonal expansion among the lowest.

As concerns this clone: The antigen remains unidentified.

Using immunoSEQ multiplex PCR, the repertoire was profiled, and TCRdb retains in-frame clones only, with some absent. Of around 65,000 clones detected, approximately 90% appear once; the ten largest clones hold 9.5% to 15%. The receptor's source is an adult with an advanced solid tumor such as melanoma, head and neck, liver or kidney cancer. Sequencing was performed on CD4+ or CD8+ T cells sorted from blood, taken in a trial of the OX40 agonist ivuxolimab.

DNA for the CDR3: TGTGCCAGCAGTGACCGCACTGTAGGGGACGGATACTATGGCTACACCTTC. It is translated as CASSDRTVGDGYYGYTF. The V and J genes are TRBV6-4 and TRBJ1-2; possible D gene TRBD1, 5 bases. The germline gives CDR1 MRHNA, CDR2 SNTAGT. The CDR3 is 17 residues long. The V and J ends lost 2 bases and 3 bases respectively, with 19 bases between them.